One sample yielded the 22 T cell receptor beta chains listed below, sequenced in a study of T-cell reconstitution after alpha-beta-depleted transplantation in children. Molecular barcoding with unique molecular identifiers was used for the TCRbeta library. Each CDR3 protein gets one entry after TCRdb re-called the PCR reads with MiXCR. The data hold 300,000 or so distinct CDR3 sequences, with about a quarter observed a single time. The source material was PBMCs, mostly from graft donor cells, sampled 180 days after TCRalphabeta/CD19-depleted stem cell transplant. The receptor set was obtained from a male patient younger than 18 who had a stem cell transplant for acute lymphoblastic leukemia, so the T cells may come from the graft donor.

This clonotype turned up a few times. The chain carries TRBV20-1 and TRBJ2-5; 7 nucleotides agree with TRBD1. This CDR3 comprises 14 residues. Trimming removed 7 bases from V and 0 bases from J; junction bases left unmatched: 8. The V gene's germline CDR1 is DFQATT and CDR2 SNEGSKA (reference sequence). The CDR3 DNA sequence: TGCAGTGTAACCGGGACAGTTAACCAAGAGACCCAGTACTTC. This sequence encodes CSVTGTVNQETQYF.

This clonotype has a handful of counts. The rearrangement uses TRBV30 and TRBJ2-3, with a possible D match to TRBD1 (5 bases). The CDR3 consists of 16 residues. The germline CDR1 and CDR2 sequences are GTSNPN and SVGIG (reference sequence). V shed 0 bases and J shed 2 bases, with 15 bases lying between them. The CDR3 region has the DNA TGTGCCTGGAGTGTAGGACCGGACACCGCCACAGATACGCAGTATTTT. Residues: CAWSVGPDTATDTQYF.

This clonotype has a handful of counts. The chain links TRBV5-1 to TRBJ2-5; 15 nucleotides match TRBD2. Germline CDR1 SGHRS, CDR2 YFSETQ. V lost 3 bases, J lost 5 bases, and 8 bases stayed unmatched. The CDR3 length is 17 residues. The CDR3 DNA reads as TGCGCCAGCAGCTCCGGACTAGCGGGAGGGCCTTGGGAGACCCAGTACTTC. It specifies CASSSGLAGGPWETQYF.

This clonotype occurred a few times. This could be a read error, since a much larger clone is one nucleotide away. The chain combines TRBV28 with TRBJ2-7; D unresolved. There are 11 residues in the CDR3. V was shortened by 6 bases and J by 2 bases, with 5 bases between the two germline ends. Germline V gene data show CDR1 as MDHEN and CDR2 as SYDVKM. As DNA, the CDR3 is TGTGCCAGCAGCCACGCCTACGAGCAGTACTTC. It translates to CASSHAYEQYF. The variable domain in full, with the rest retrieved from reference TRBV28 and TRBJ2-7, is DVKVTQSSRYLVKRTGEKVFLECVQDMDHENMFWYRQDPGLGLRLIYFSYDVKMKEKGDIPEGYSVSREKKERFSLILESASTNQTSMYLCASSHAYEQYFGPGTRLTVT.

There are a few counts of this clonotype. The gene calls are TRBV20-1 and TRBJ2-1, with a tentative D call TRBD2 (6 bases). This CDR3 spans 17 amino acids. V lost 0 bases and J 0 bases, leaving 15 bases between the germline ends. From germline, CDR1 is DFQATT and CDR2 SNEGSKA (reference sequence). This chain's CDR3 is CSARELVAEASYNEQFF. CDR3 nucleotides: TGCAGTGCTAGAGAACTCGTAGCGGAGGCCTCCTACAATGAGCAGTTCTTC.

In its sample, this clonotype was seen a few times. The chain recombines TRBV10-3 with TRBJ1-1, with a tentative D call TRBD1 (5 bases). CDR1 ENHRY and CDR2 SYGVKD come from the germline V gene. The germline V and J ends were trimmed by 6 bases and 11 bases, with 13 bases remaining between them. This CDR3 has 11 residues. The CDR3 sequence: CAISAGLYAFF. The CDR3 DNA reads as TGTGCCATCAGCGCGGGGCTGTACGCTTTCTTT.

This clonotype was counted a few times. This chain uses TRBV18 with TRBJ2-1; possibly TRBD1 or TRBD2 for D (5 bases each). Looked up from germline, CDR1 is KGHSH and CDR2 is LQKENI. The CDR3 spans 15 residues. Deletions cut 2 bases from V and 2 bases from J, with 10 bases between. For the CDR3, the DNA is TGTGCCAGCTCACCAAGGGACGGGACCTACAATGAGCAGTTCTTC. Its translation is CASSPRDGTYNEQFF. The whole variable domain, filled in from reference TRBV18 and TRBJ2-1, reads NAGVMQNPRHLVRRRGQEARLRCSPMKGHSHVYWYRQLPEEGLKFMVYLQKENIIDESGMPKERFSAEFPKEGPSILRIQQVVRGDSAAYFCASSPRDGTYNEQFFGPGTRLTVL.

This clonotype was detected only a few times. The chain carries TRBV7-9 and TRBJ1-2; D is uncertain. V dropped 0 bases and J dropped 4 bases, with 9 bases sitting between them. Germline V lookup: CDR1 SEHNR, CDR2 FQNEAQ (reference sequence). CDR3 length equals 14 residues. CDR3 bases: TGTGCCAGCAGCTTAGCGCCAGATAGCTATGGCTACACCTTC. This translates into CASSLAPDSYGYTF.

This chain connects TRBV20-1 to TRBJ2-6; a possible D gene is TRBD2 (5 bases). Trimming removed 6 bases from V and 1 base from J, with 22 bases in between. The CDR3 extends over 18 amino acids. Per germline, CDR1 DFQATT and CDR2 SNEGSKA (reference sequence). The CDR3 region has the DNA TGCAGTGCCGCGCTCCGGGGAAGCCTAGGGTCTGGGGCCAACGTCCTGACTTTC. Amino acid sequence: CSAALRGSLGSGANVLTF.

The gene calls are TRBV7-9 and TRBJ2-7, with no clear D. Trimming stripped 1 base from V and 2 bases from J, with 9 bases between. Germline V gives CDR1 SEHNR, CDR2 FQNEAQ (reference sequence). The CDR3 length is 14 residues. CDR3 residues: CASSLEPAAYEQYF. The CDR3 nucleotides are TGTGCCAGCAGCTTAGAGCCGGCGGCCTACGAGCAGTACTTC.

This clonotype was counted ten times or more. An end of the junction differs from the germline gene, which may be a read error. CDR3 in DNA: TGTGCCAGCAGCCTCGCGGGGGGCACCGGGGAGCTGTTTTTT. Encoded protein: CASSLAGGTGELFF. The chain uses TRBV5-1 and TRBJ2-2; 8 bases fit TRBD2. The CDR3 covers 14 residues. Germline lookup yields CDR1 SGHRS and CDR2 YFSETQ.

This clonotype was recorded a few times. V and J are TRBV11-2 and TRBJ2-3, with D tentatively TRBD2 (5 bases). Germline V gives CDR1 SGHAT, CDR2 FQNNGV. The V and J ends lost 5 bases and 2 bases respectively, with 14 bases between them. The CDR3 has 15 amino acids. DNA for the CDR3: TGTGCCAGCAGCGCGGGCCCTCTCTCCACAGATACGCAGTATTTT. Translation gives CASSAGPLSTDTQYF.

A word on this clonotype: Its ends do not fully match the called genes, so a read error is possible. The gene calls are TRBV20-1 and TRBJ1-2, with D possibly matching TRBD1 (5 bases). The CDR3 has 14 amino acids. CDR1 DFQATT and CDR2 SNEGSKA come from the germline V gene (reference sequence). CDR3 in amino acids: CSARDRVGAYGYPF. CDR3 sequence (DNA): TGCAGTGCTAGAGATAGGGTAGGGGCTTATGGCTACCCCTTC.

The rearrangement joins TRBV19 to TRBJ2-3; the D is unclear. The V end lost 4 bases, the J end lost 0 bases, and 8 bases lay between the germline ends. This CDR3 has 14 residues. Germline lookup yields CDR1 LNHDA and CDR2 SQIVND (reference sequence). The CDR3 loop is CASSTQASTDTQYF. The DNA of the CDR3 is TGTGCCAGTAGTACCCAGGCCAGCACAGATACGCAGTATTTT. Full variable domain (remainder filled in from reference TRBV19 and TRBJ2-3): DGGITQSPKYLFRKEGQNVTLSCEQNLNHDAMYWYRQDPGQGLRLIYYSQIVNDFQKGDIAEGYSVSREKKESFPLTVTSAQKNPTAFYLCASSTQASTDTQYFGPGTRLTVL.

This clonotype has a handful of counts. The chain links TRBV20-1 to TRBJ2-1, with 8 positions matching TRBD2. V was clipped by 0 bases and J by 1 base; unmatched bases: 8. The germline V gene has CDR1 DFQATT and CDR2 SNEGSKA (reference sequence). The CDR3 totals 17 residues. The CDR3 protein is CSARDPKRELSYNEQFF. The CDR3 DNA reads TGCAGTGCTAGAGACCCGAAGCGGGAGCTTTCCTACAATGAGCAGTTCTTC.

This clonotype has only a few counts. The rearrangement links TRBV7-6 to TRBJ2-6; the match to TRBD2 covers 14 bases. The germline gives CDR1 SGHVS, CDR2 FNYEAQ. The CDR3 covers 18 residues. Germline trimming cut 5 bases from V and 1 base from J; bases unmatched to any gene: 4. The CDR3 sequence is CASSPGTSGSSGANVLTF. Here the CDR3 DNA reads TGTGCCAGCAGCCCAGGGACTAGCGGGAGTTCTGGGGCCAACGTCCTGACTTTC.

The CDR3, as DNA: TGTGCCAGCAGTTGGGACAGGGGGCACCAAGAGACCCAGTACTTC. It translates to CASSWDRGHQETQYF. The V gene is TRBV27, the J gene TRBJ2-5; TRBD1 agrees at 12 bases. Looked up from germline, CDR1 is MNHEY and CDR2 is SMNVEV (reference sequence). This CDR3 is built from 15 residues. After removal of 4 bases from V and 0 bases from J, the junction contained 0 bases not matched to a gene.

DNA of the CDR3: TGTGCCAGCAGCCCGATATCCGGGCTTGGGCAAGAGACCCAGTACTTC. The encoded protein is CASSPISGLGQETQYF. V usage is TRBV3-1 and J usage is TRBJ2-5; unclear D gene. Germline CDR1 LGHDT, CDR2 YNNKEL (reference sequence). V lost 4 bases and J 2 bases, leaving 17 bases between the germline ends. The CDR3 has 16 amino acids.

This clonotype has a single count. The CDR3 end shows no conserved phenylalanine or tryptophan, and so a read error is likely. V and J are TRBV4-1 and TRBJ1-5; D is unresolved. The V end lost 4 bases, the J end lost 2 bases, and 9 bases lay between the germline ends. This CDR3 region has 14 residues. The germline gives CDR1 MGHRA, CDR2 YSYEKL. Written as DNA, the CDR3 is TGCGCCAGCAGCCTCTCTCCGGGCAATCAGCCCCAGCATTCT. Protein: CASSLSPGNQPQHS.

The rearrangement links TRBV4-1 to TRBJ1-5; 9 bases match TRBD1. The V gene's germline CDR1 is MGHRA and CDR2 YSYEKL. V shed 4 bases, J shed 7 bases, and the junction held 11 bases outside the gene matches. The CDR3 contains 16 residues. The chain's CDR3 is CASSPIGRDRAQPQHF. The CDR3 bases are TGCGCCAGCAGCCCGATAGGTCGGGACAGGGCCCAGCCCCAGCATTTT.

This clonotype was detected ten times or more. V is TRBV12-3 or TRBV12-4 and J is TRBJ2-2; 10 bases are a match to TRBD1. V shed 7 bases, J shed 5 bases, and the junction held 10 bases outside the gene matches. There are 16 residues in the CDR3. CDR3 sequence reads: CASTLGQGRGTGELFF. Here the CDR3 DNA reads TGTGCCAGCACCTTGGGACAGGGGCGCGGAACCGGGGAGCTGTTTTTT.

CDR3 in DNA: TGTGCCAGCAGACGGACTAGCCGGAGCTCCTACAATGAGCAGTTCTTC. As protein: CASRRTSRSSYNEQFF. This chain uses TRBV12-3 or TRBV12-4 with TRBJ2-1, with 8 bases lining up with TRBD2. The CDR3 runs 16 residues. V shed 6 bases, J shed 0 bases, and the junction held 7 bases outside the gene matches.